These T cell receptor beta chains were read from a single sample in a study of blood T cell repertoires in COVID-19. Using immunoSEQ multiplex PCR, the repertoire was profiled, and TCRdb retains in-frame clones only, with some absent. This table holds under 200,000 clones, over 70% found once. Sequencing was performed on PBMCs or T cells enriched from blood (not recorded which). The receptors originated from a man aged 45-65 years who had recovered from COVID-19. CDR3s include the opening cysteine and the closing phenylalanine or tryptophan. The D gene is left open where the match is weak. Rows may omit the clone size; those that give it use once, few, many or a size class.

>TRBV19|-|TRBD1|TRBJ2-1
CASSKAPNRGYNNEQFF
TGTGCCAGTAGTAAGGCCCCCAACAGGGGTTACAACAATGAGCAGTTCTTC
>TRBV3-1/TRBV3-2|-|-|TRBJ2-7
CASSQGGTPYEQYF
TGTGCCAGCAGCCAAGGGGGGACTCCCTACGAGCAGTACTTC
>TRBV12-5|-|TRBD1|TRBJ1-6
CASGTGNSPLHF
TGTGCTAGCGGGACAGGGAATTCACCCCTCCACTTT
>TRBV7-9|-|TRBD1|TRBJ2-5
CASSPPGGTQYF
TGTGCCAGCAGTCCTCCAGGGGGGACCCAGTACTTC
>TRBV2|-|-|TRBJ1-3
CASRRDKATGNTIYF
TGTGCCAGCCGCCGGGACAAGGCGACTGGAAACACCATATATTTT
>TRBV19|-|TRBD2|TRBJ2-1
CASTDSYSGGNEQFF
TGTGCCAGTACGGACTCCTACTCGGGGGGGAATGAGCAGTTCTTC
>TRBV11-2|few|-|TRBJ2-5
CASSLRHPPETQYF
TGTGCCAGCAGCTTAAGACACCCCCCGGAGACCCAGTACTTC
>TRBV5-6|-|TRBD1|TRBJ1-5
CASSLGQNNQPQHF
TGTGCCAGCAGCCTGGGACAGAACAATCAGCCCCAGCATTTT
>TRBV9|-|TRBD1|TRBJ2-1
CASSQGVEQFF
TGTGCCAGCAGCCAGGGGGTTGAGCAGTTCTTC
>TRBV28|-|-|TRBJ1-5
CASRSTGYNQPQHF
TGTGCCAGCAGGTCCACAGGGTACAATCAGCCCCAGCATTTT
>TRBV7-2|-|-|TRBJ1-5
CASSLQGSGEQPQHF
TGTGCCAGCAGCTTACAGGGCTCGGGTGAGCAGCCCCAGCATTTT
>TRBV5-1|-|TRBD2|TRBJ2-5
CASSLVSSGGETQYF
TGCGCCAGCAGCTTGGTCTCGAGCGGGGGAGAGACCCAGTACTTC
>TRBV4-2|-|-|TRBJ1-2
CASSFRAEGTGYTF
TGTGCCAGCAGCTTCCGAGCCGAGGGTACTGGCTACACCTTC